Listed below are T cell receptor beta chains from one sample, sequenced in a study of tumor-infiltrating lymphocytes in primary liver carcinoma. In TCRdb, the multiplex PCR reads were re-called with MiXCR into one record per CDR3 protein. The sample consists of 35,000 to 40,000 distinct CDR3 sequences, roughly 80% of them appearing once. Sequencing was done on a sample of tumor-adjacent normal liver tissue. The receptors shown here come from a man between 35 and 55 years old with primary liver carcinoma and hepatitis B virus infection. CDR3s include the opening cysteine and the closing phenylalanine or tryptophan. A D gene is named only where the DNA matches it firmly. A clone size is listed for some rows: how often the clone was seen (once, few, many), or a class if it is expanded.

D gene: NA
V gene: TRBV6-2/TRBV6-3
J gene: TRBJ2-5
clone size: NA
CDR3 protein: CGTGVYKTRYF
CDR3 DNA: TGTGGTACGGGAGTTTACAAGACCCGGTACTTC

D gene: TRBD2
V gene: TRBV11-3
J gene: TRBJ2-1
clone size: NA
CDR3 protein: CASSLDSGSGHNELFF
CDR3 DNA: TGTGCCAGCAGCCTCGATAGCGGGAGCGGGCACAATGAGTTATTCTTC

D gene: NA
V gene: TRBV10-3
J gene: TRBJ2-3
clone size: NA
CDR3 protein: CASSADTQYF
CDR3 DNA: TGTGCCAGCTCAGCGGATACGCAGTATTTT

D gene: TRBD1
V gene: TRBV29-1
J gene: TRBJ2-5
clone size: NA
CDR3 protein: CIFGADRGRAETQYF
CDR3 DNA: TGCATCTTTGGAGCGGACAGGGGGCGAGCAGAGACCCAGTACTTC

D gene: NA
V gene: TRBV28
J gene: TRBJ2-4
clone size: few
CDR3 protein: CASSPPGLAGSIQYF
CDR3 DNA: TGTGCCAGCAGCCCTCCCGGGTTGGCCGGAAGCATACAGTACTTC

D gene: NA
V gene: TRBV28
J gene: TRBJ1-2
clone size: NA
CDR3 protein: CASKVVGADYGYTF
CDR3 DNA: TGTGCCAGCAAGGTTGTCGGAGCCGACTATGGCTACACCTTC

D gene: NA
V gene: TRBV6-2/TRBV6-3
J gene: TRBJ2-1
clone size: NA
CDR3 protein: CASIPEIPGNVQFF
CDR3 DNA: TGTGCCAGCATCCCCGAGATACCCGGCAATGTGCAGTTCTTC

D gene: NA
V gene: TRBV6-6
J gene: TRBJ2-7
clone size: NA
CDR3 protein: CASNYSGWGSEQYF
CDR3 DNA: TGTGCCAGCAATTACTCGGGGTGGGGAAGCGAGCAGTACTTT

D gene: TRBD1
V gene: TRBV5-6
J gene: TRBJ2-2
clone size: NA
CDR3 protein: CASSSRGLDTGGLFF
CDR3 DNA: TGTGCCAGCAGCTCCAGGGGGCTTGACACCGGGGGGCTGTTTTTT

D gene: NA
V gene: TRBV6-7
J gene: TRBJ2-4
clone size: NA
CDR3 protein: CASSYPGDRYIQYF
CDR3 DNA: TGTGCCAGCAGTTACCCCGGGGATCGGTACATTCAGTATTTC

D gene: NA
V gene: TRBV10-3
J gene: TRBJ1-2
clone size: NA
CDR3 protein: CAITEGADYDYTF
CDR3 DNA: TGTGCCATCACGGAGGGCGCGGACTATGACTACACCTTC

D gene: TRBD2
V gene: TRBV5-5
J gene: TRBJ2-3
clone size: NA
CDR3 protein: CPSSLLAAGGEDTQYF
CDR3 DNA: TGTCCCAGCAGCCTCTTGGCAGCGGGAGGGGAGGATACGCAGTATTTT

D gene: TRBD2
V gene: TRBV6-1
J gene: TRBJ2-1
clone size: NA
CDR3 protein: CDGSEEAGEYNEQFF
CDR3 DNA: TGTGACGGCAGTGAAGAAGCGGGAGAATACAATGAGCAGTTCTTC

D gene: TRBD1
V gene: TRBV7-8
J gene: TRBJ1-5
clone size: NA
CDR3 protein: CASSSGQGAIQPQHF
CDR3 DNA: TGTGCCAGCAGCTCGGGACAGGGGGCAATTCAGCCCCAGCATTTT

D gene: NA
V gene: TRBV11-3
J gene: TRBJ2-1
clone size: few
CDR3 protein: CASSLNVNEQFF
CDR3 DNA: TGTGCCAGCAGCTTAAATGTTAACGAGCAGTTCTTC

D gene: NA
V gene: TRBV6-4
J gene: TRBJ2-2
clone size: NA
CDR3 protein: CASSDSRDTGELFF
CDR3 DNA: TGTGCCAGCAGTGACTCACGGGACACCGGGGAGCTGTTTTTT

D gene: TRBD1
V gene: TRBV6-2/TRBV6-3
J gene: TRBJ2-7
clone size: NA
CDR3 protein: CGSSYLGQGYEQYF
CDR3 DNA: TGTGGCAGCAGCTACTTAGGACAGGGCTACGAGCAGTACTTC

D gene: TRBD2
V gene: TRBV7-8
J gene: TRBJ2-7
clone size: NA
CDR3 protein: CASSLKGGTTDTLEKYF
CDR3 DNA: TGTGCCAGCAGCCTGAAGGGAGGGACTACAGATACCCTCGAGAAGTACTTC

D gene: TRBD1
V gene: TRBV30
J gene: TRBJ2-5
clone size: NA
CDR3 protein: CALNTGGSETQYF
CDR3 DNA: TGTGCCTTGAACACAGGGGGGTCAGAGACCCAGTACTTC

D gene: NA
V gene: TRBV9
J gene: TRBJ2-7
clone size: NA
CDR3 protein: CASSAVQVSREQYF
CDR3 DNA: TGTGCCAGCAGCGCAGTACAGGTTTCGAGGGAGCAGTACTTC

D gene: TRBD1
V gene: TRBV6-6
J gene: TRBJ2-1
clone size: NA
CDR3 protein: CAGSLTGTVVNEQFF
CDR3 DNA: TGTGCAGGCAGTCTAACCGGGACAGTGGTCAATGAGCAGTTCTTC

D gene: NA
V gene: TRBV5-1
J gene: TRBJ2-3
clone size: few
CDR3 protein: CASSLNGSGSTDTQYF
CDR3 DNA: TGCGCCAGCAGCTTGAACGGCAGTGGAAGCACTGATACGCAGTATTTT

D gene: NA
V gene: TRBV30
J gene: TRBJ1-1
clone size: NA
CDR3 protein: CARSVRAGMNTAAFF
CDR3 DNA: TGTGCCCGGAGTGTAAGAGCAGGGATGAACACTGCAGCTTTCTTT

D gene: NA
V gene: TRBV7-9
J gene: TRBJ1-4
clone size: NA
CDR3 protein: CASCLAGQNEKLYF
CDR3 DNA: TGTGCCAGCTGCTTAGCTGGCCAGAATGAAAAACTGTATTTT

D gene: NA
V gene: TRBV11-2
J gene: TRBJ2-1
clone size: NA
CDR3 protein: CASSVEGGGRFNGQFF
CDR3 DNA: TGTGCCAGCAGCGTTGAGGGAGGGGGGCGCTTTAATGGGCAGTTCTTC

D gene: TRBD1
V gene: TRBV28
J gene: TRBJ1-1
clone size: NA
CDR3 protein: CASTGGQPNTEAFF
CDR3 DNA: TGTGCCAGCACCGGGGGACAGCCGAACACTGAAGCTTTCTTT

D gene: NA
V gene: TRBV12-3/TRBV12-4
J gene: TRBJ2-7
clone size: NA
CDR3 protein: CAISLDLGTSIYEQYF
CDR3 DNA: TGTGCCATCAGTTTGGATCTCGGCACTAGCATCTACGAGCAGTACTTC

D gene: TRBD2
V gene: TRBV6-2/TRBV6-3
J gene: TRBJ2-7
clone size: NA
CDR3 protein: CVNSSGRDYEQYF
CDR3 DNA: TGTGTCAACAGCTCAGGGAGGGACTACGAGCAGTACTTC

D gene: NA
V gene: TRBV7-9
J gene: TRBJ2-1
clone size: NA
CDR3 protein: CASNFRGTPPYNEQFF
CDR3 DNA: TGTGCCAGCAACTTCCGAGGGACTCCACCCTACAATGAGCAGTTTTTC

D gene: NA
V gene: TRBV11-2
J gene: TRBJ2-6
clone size: NA
CDR3 protein: CTSSMGGERGISLSGTNVLTF
CDR3 DNA: TGTACCAGCAGCATGGGTGGAGAGAGGGGCATTTCCCTCTCTGGGACCAACGTCCTGACTTTC

D gene: TRBD2
V gene: TRBV12-3/TRBV12-4
J gene: TRBJ2-1
clone size: many
CDR3 protein: CASSLAGGSYNEQFF
CDR3 DNA: TGTGCCAGCAGTTTAGCGGGCGGGAGCTACAATGAGCAGTTCTTC

D gene: TRBD2
V gene: TRBV7-8
J gene: TRBJ2-7
clone size: NA
CDR3 protein: CSSSFTSVYEQYF
CDR3 DNA: TGTTCCAGCAGCTTTACTAGCGTCTACGAGCAGTACTTC

D gene: NA
V gene: TRBV6-2/TRBV6-3
J gene: TRBJ2-3
clone size: NA
CDR3 protein: CASSYDSLRYMQYF
CDR3 DNA: TGTGCCAGCAGTTATGACAGCCTACGGTATATGCAGTATTTT

D gene: TRBD2
V gene: TRBV5-1
J gene: TRBJ2-1
clone size: NA
CDR3 protein: CASSFSGAYNGQFF
CDR3 DNA: TGCGCCAGCAGCTTTAGCGGGGCATACAATGGGCAGTTCTTC

D gene: TRBD2
V gene: TRBV6-2/TRBV6-3
J gene: TRBJ2-1
clone size: NA
CDR3 protein: CSNSYRTSGEEQFF
CDR3 DNA: TGTTCCAACAGTTACCGGACTAGCGGGGAGGAGCAGTTCTTC

D gene: TRBD2
V gene: TRBV11-1
J gene: TRBJ2-4
clone size: NA
CDR3 protein: CASSFPRTSGSKNNQYF
CDR3 DNA: TGTGCCAGCAGCTTTCCCAGGACTAGCGGGAGCAAAAACAATCAGTACTTC

D gene: TRBD1
V gene: TRBV6-5
J gene: TRBJ2-2
clone size: NA
CDR3 protein: CASNYQDRVTGELFF
CDR3 DNA: TGCGCCAGCAACTATCAGGACAGGGTCACCGGGGAGCTGTTTTTT

D gene: NA
V gene: TRBV7-6
J gene: TRBJ2-5
clone size: many
CDR3 protein: CASSLGTMGTQYF
CDR3 DNA: TGTGCCAGCAGCTTAGGGACTATGGGGACCCAGTACTTC

D gene: NA
V gene: TRBV6-4
J gene: TRBJ2-1
clone size: NA
CDR3 protein: CVSSDSTSGSNEQFF
CDR3 DNA: TGTGTCAGCAGTGACTCGACTAGTGGGAGCAATGAGCAGTTCTTC

D gene: TRBD2
V gene: TRBV6-2/TRBV6-3
J gene: TRBJ2-5
clone size: NA
CDR3 protein: CASSESGVQDIQYF
CDR3 DNA: TGTGCCAGCAGTGAGAGCGGGGTCCAAGATATCCAGTACTTC

D gene: NA
V gene: TRBV20-1
J gene: TRBJ2-7
clone size: once
CDR3 protein: CSVRDLDDSSYEQYF
CDR3 DNA: TGCAGTGTTAGAGATCTGGACGACAGCTCCTACGAGCAGTACTTC

D gene: TRBD2
V gene: TRBV11-1
J gene: TRBJ2-1
clone size: once
CDR3 protein: CVSSIGKTSGAARFGNEQSF
CDR3 DNA: TGTGTCAGCAGCATAGGAAAGACTAGCGGGGCCGCACGGTTCGGCAATGAGCAGTCCTTC

D gene: NA
V gene: TRBV19
J gene: TRBJ2-1
clone size: NA
CDR3 protein: CASSMNLNEQFF
CDR3 DNA: TGTGCCAGTAGTATGAATCTCAATGAGCAGTTCTTC

D gene: NA
V gene: TRBV11-3
J gene: TRBJ1-5
clone size: NA
CDR3 protein: CASSLDPGMAQPRHF
CDR3 DNA: TGTGCCAGCAGCTTAGATCCGGGGATGGCTCAGCCCCGGCATTTT

D gene: NA
V gene: TRBV7-9
J gene: TRBJ1-2
clone size: NA
CDR3 protein: CASSKDKTNYTF
CDR3 DNA: TGTGCCAGCAGCAAAGACAAAACTAATTACACCTTC

D gene: NA
V gene: TRBV28
J gene: TRBJ2-1
clone size: NA
CDR3 protein: CASSRGLAYNEEFF
CDR3 DNA: TGTGCCAGCAGTCGGGGCCTGGCCTACAATGAGGAGTTTTTC

D gene: NA
V gene: TRBV4-1
J gene: TRBJ2-7
clone size: NA
CDR3 protein: CASSQSRGRAKYF
CDR3 DNA: TGCGCCAGCAGCCAGTCACGGGGCAGGGCAAAGTACTTC

D gene: TRBD1
V gene: TRBV2
J gene: TRBJ2-1
clone size: many
CDR3 protein: CASSETLLGQAPMNEQFF
CDR3 DNA: TGTGCCAGCAGTGAAACGCTGTTAGGACAGGCCCCAATGAATGAGCAGTTCTTC

D gene: NA
V gene: TRBV29-1
J gene: TRBJ2-2
clone size: NA
CDR3 protein: CSVRTGTGELFF
CDR3 DNA: TGTAGCGTCCGAACCGGGACAGGGGAGCTGTTTTTT

D gene: TRBD2
V gene: TRBV7-8
J gene: TRBJ2-5
clone size: NA
CDR3 protein: CASSLALLAGWGETLYF
CDR3 DNA: TGTGCCAGCAGCTTAGCGTTACTAGCGGGGTGGGGGGAGACCCTGTACTTC

D gene: NA
V gene: TRBV5-6
J gene: TRBJ2-3
clone size: NA
CDR3 protein: CASSQNGLTGITDTRYF
CDR3 DNA: TGTGCCAGCAGCCAGAATGGACTAACGGGGATCACAGATACGCGGTATTTT

D gene: TRBD1
V gene: TRBV12-3/TRBV12-4
J gene: TRBJ2-7
clone size: medium-sized
CDR3 protein: CASSSAGGDEQYF
CDR3 DNA: TGTGCCAGCAGTTCCGCAGGGGGTGACGAGCAGTACTTC

D gene: TRBD2
V gene: TRBV12-3/TRBV12-4
J gene: TRBJ2-3
clone size: NA
CDR3 protein: CASSPGTRPDTRYF
CDR3 DNA: TGTGCCAGCAGTCCCGGGACTAGACCAGATACGCGGTATTTT

D gene: NA
V gene: TRBV4-1
J gene: TRBJ2-7
clone size: NA
CDR3 protein: CASSRGFQQGNEHYF
CDR3 DNA: TGCGCCAGTAGCCGAGGATTCCAACAGGGAAATGAGCACTACTTC